The rows below give T cell receptor beta chains drawn from one sample of a study of cytomegalovirus exposure and HLA in healthy donors. Assay: immunoSEQ multiplex PCR; the TCRdb copy retains only in-frame clones and omits some. The sample lists tens of thousands of clones, more than 60% seen once, with approximately 2.1% in the top ten. The sequenced material came from PBMCs. Every receptor here comes from a man in his forties in good health and CMV-seronegative. Each CDR3 is given with its conserved first and last residue. D genes are given only for firm matches. Part of the rows lack a size; the others show once, few, many or a class for expanded clones.

NA	NA	TRBV5-6	TRBJ2-7	TGTGCCAGCAGCAAGGGGTCAACCTACGAGCAGTACTTC	CASSKGSTYEQYF
NA	NA	TRBV7-9	TRBJ1-6	TGTGCCGGAGGGACGCCCAATTCACCCCTCCACTTT	CAGGTPNSPLHF
TRBD1	few	TRBV9	TRBJ1-3	TGTGCCAGCAGTCTTAAGGACAGGGGGCATGGAAACACCATATATTTT	CASSLKDRGHGNTIYF
TRBD2	NA	TRBV5-1	TRBJ2-1	TGCGACAGCAGCTTGGGAATAGGGGCTAGCGGGTGGAATGAGCAGTTCTTC	CDSSLGIGASGWNEQFF
TRBD1	NA	TRBV10-3	TRBJ2-7	TGTGCCATCAGTCCGGGACAGTCCTACGAGCAGTACTTC	CAISPGQSYEQYF
NA	NA	TRBV7-6	TRBJ2-3	TGTGCCAGCAGCTTAGGAGCGGGACAGGGCACAGATACGCAGTATTTT	CASSLGAGQGTDTQYF
NA	NA	TRBV19	TRBJ1-3	TGTGCCAGTAGTTACGGGACACAACCGGAACGCTCTGGAAACACCATATATTTT	CASSYGTQPERSGNTIYF
NA	NA	TRBV4-2	TRBJ1-1	TGTGCCAGCAGCCAAGATTTTGGACAGAAGAACACTGAAGCTTTCTTT	CASSQDFGQKNTEAFF
NA	NA	TRBV2	TRBJ2-7	TGTGCCAGCAGCGGTCTCGAGCAGTACTTC	CASSGLEQYF
TRBD2	NA	TRBV4-2	TRBJ2-1	TGTGCCAGCAGCCAAGATTCCGGGGGGGCCGGAATCTTC	CASSQDSGGAGIF
TRBD1	NA	TRBV5-4	TRBJ2-3	TGTGCCAGCAGCTGGGACAGATTCACAGATACGCAGTATTTT	CASSWDRFTDTQYF
NA	NA	TRBV7-6	TRBJ1-2	TGTGCCAGCAGCTTAGCGGGTGATGCTCCTCGGAGGGGCTATGGCTACACCTTC	CASSLAGDAPRRGYGYTF
TRBD1	NA	TRBV9	TRBJ1-4	TGTGCCAGCAGCGGATGGACAGGGGATGAAAAACTGTTTTTT	CASSGWTGDEKLFF
TRBD1	NA	TRBV19	TRBJ1-5	TGTGCCAGTAGGCCCACCTCGGGACAGAAGGGTCGACAGCCCCAGCATTTT	CASRPTSGQKGRQPQHF
TRBD1	NA	TRBV4-2	TRBJ1-1	TGTGCCAGCAGCCAAGAGGACAGGGGAGTGAACACTGAAGCTTTCTTT	CASSQEDRGVNTEAFF
TRBD1	NA	TRBV15	TRBJ1-6	TGTGCCACCAGCGGACAGGGGTATAATTCACCCCTCCACTTT	CATSGQGYNSPLHF
NA	once	TRBV28	TRBJ2-7	TGTGCCAGCAGTTTGTGGGCCGGCGAGCAGTACTTC	CASSLWAGEQYF
TRBD1	NA	TRBV19	TRBJ2-5	TGTGCCAGTAGAAAAACCGGGACAGAGCACATAGAGACCCAGTACTTC	CASRKTGTEHIETQYF
TRBD1	NA	TRBV13	TRBJ2-7	TGTGCCAGCAGCTTATCCGCGACAGGGGGCTCCTACGAGCAGTACTTC	CASSLSATGGSYEQYF
NA	NA	TRBV30	TRBJ1-1	TGTGCCTGGAGTGTACAGGGCGCGACTGAAGCTTTCTTT	CAWSVQGATEAFF
NA	NA	TRBV21-1	TRBJ2-7	TGTGCCAGCAGCAACGGTAATACAGGGGAGGTTCACGAGCAGTACTTC	CASSNGNTGEVHEQYF
NA	NA	TRBV20-1	TRBJ1-1	TGCAGAGCTGGGCAACCCCGGGGTTTCTTT	CRAGQPRGFF
TRBD1	NA	TRBV10-3	TRBJ1-2	TGTGCCATCAGTGAGCCCCGGACAGGGCGATATGGCTACACCTTC	CAISEPRTGRYGYTF
NA	many	TRBV21-1	TRBJ1-1	TGTGCCAGCAGCAAAGTTGAGCCGGAGGGTAACACTGAAGCTTTCTTT	CASSKVEPEGNTEAFF
TRBD1	NA	TRBV27	TRBJ2-1	TGTGCCAGCTATCCACGGACAGGGTTGAATGAGCAGTTCTTC	CASYPRTGLNEQFF
TRBD1	NA	TRBV11-2	TRBJ2-7	TGTGCCAGCAGCGCCAAGAGGGGGCTCGAGCAGTACTTC	CASSAKRGLEQYF
NA	NA	TRBV5-6	TRBJ2-5	TGTGCCAGCAGCTTGGTCTTACCAGGGGAGACCCAGTACTTC	CASSLVLPGETQYF
NA	NA	TRBV7-3	TRBJ2-3	TGTGCCAGCAGCTTATCCAGGTCTTCGGATACGCAGTATTTT	CASSLSRSSDTQYF
NA	once	TRBV25-1	TRBJ1-1	TGTGCCAGCAGGAATACCGGGGGAGCTTTCTTT	CASRNTGGAFF
TRBD2	NA	TRBV30	TRBJ2-1	TGTGCCTGGAGTTTGGGGACTAGCTATGAGCAGTTCTTC	CAWSLGTSYEQFF
NA	NA	TRBV6-1	TRBJ1-2	TGTGCCAGCAGGTTATTAGCTAACTATGGCTACACCTTC	CASRLLANYGYTF
TRBD2	NA	TRBV30	TRBJ2-1	TGTGCCTGGAGCCAGACTCCGGGACTAGCGGGACCAACCTATAGCAATGAGCAGTTCTTC	CAWSQTPGLAGPTYSNEQFF
TRBD2	NA	TRBV11-2	TRBJ2-3	TGTGCCAGCAGCTTACTAGCGGGCACAGATACGCAGTATTTT	CASSLLAGTDTQYF
TRBD1	NA	TRBV6-1	TRBJ1-5	TGTGCCAGCAGTTTCGACAGGGGCAATCAGCCCCAGCATTTT	CASSFDRGNQPQHF
TRBD1	NA	TRBV18	TRBJ2-7	TGTGCCAGCTCACCGAATATCGTACGGACAGGGGGCTACGAGCAGTACTTC	CASSPNIVRTGGYEQYF
TRBD1	NA	TRBV6-1	TRBJ2-3	TGTGCCAGCAGTGGACAAGGACAGGGAGAACGCACAGATACGCAGTATTTT	CASSGQGQGERTDTQYF
NA	once	TRBV28	TRBJ1-1	TGTGCCAGCAGTTTGAGCCGCAGGGACACTGAAGCTTTCTTT	CASSLSRRDTEAFF
NA	NA	TRBV7-9	TRBJ2-1	TGTGCCAGCAGACCATCCGGGGTGCCATCGACAAACTACAATGAGCAGTTCTTC	CASRPSGVPSTNYNEQFF
TRBD1	NA	TRBV7-3	TRBJ2-3	TGTGCCAGCAGCAACCGGGGGGACAGGGGACCGGATACGCAGTATTTT	CASSNRGDRGPDTQYF
NA	NA	TRBV29-1	TRBJ2-2	TGCAGCGTAACGGACGGACTCACCGGGGAGCTGTTTTTT	CSVTDGLTGELFF